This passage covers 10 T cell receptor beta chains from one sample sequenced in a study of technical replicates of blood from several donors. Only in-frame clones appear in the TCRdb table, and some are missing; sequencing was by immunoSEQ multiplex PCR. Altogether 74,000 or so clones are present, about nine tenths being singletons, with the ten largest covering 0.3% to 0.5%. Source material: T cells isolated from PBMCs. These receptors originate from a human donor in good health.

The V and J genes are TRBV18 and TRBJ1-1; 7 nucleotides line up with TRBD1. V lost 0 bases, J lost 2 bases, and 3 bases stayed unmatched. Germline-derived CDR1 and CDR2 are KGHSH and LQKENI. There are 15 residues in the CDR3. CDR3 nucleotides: TGTGCCAGCTCACCACCTGGACAGGCTAACACTGAAGCTTTCTTT. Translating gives CASSPPGQANTEAFF.

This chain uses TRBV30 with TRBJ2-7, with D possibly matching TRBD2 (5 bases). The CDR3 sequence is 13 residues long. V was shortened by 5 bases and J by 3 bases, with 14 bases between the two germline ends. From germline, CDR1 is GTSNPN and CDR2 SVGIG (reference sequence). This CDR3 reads CAWAPREHYEQYF. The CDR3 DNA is TGTGCCTGGGCTCCCCGGGAACACTACGAGCAGTACTTC.

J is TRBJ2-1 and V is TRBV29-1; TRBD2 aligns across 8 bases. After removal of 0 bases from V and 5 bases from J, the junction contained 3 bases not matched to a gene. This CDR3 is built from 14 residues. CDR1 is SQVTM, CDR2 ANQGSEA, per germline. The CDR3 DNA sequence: TGCAGCGTTGAAGAGACTAGCGTGAACAATGAGCAGTTCTTC. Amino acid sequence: CSVEETSVNNEQFF.

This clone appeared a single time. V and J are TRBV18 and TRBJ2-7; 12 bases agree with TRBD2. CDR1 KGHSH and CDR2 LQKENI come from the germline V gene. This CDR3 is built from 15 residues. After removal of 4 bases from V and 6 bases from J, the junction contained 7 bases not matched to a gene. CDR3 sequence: CASSLPGLAGGEQYF. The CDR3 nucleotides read TGTGCCAGCTCACTCCCGGGACTAGCGGGCGGCGAGCAGTACTTC.

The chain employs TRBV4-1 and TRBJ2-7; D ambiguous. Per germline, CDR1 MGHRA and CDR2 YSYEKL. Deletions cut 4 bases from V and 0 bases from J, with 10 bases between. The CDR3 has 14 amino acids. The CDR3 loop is CASSPPSGSYEQYF. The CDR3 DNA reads TGCGCCAGCAGCCCCCCGTCAGGCTCCTACGAGCAGTACTTC.

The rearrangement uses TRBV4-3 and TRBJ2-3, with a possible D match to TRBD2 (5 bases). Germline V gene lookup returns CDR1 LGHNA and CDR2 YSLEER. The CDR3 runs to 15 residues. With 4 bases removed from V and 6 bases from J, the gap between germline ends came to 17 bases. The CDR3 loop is CASSPLVSRGDTQYF. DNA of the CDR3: TGCGCCAGCAGCCCCTTAGTATCACGAGGGGATACGCAGTATTTT.

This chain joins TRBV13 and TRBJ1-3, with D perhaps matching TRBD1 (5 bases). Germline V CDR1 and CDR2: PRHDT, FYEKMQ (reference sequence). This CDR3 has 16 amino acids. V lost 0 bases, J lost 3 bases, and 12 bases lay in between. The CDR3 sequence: CASSLGRQGLGNTIYF. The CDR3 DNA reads TGTGCCAGCAGCTTAGGCCGGCAGGGACTTGGAAACACCATATATTTT.

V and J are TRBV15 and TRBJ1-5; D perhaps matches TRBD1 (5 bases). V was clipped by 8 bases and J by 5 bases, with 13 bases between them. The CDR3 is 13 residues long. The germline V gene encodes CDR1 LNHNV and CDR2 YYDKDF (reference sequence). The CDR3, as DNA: TGTGCCACCGCAGGGCCCTTTGATCAGCCCCAGCATTTT. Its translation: CATAGPFDQPQHF.

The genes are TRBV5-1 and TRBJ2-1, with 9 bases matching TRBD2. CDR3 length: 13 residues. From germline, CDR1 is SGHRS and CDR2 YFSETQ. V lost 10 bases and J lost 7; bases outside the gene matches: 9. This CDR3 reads CAGGLAGTNEQFF. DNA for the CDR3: TGCGCCGGTGGGCTAGCGGGAACTAATGAGCAGTTCTTC.

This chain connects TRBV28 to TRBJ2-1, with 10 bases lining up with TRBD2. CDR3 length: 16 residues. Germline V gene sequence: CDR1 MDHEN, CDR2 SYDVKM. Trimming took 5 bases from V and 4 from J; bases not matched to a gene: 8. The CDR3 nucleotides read TGTGCCAGCAGTCCCCTAGCGGGAGAGGTGTACAATGAGCAGTTCTTC. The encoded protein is CASSPLAGEVYNEQFF.